These 6 T cell receptor beta chains were all obtained from the same sample, sequenced in a study of blood T cells in healthy people across ages (dated by TCRdb to the mid-2010s). The library was generated by 5' RACE. Reads for this sample came from an Illumina HiSeq 2500. A second PCR of roughly 7 to 11 cycles was performed with a sample-barcoded 5' primer and a J-beta primer mix. Using fastp trimming at Q25 and MiXCR clonotype assembly, TCRdb reanalyzed the public sequencing data and kept in-frame beta chains. Merged by CDR3 protein, the rows form single entries marked with the most common genes and DNA. Here the sample has approximately 800,000 distinct CDR3 sequences; 30% to 45% occur a single time. The top ten clonotypes cover over 10% of the sample. The sample comprised blood. The receptor source for this set is a man between 18 and 35 years old in good health.

The J gene is TRBJ2-3, the V gene TRBV29-1; 10 bases align to TRBD2. The V segment lost 7 bases and the J segment 4 bases; nucleotides outside the gene matches: 11. The CDR3 spans 15 residues. Germline V gives CDR1 SQVTM, CDR2 ANQGSEA. The CDR3, as DNA: TGCAGCGGGGAGAAAGCGGGAGGGTCGGCAGATACGCAGTATTTT. Its protein is CSGEKAGGSADTQYF.

To note about this clonotype: Given a much more abundant clone one base away, this may be a read error. The rearrangement uses TRBV29-1 and TRBJ2-3; a possible D gene is TRBD2 (5 bases). The CDR3 covers 12 residues. The germline gives CDR1 SQVTM, CDR2 ANQGSEA. V gave up 7 bases and J gave up 4 bases, with 12 bases separating them. The CDR3 region is CSGEGSADTQYF. CDR3 nucleotide sequence: TGCAGCGGAGAGGGTAGCGCAGATACGCAGTATTTT.

This chain links TRBV10-3 with TRBJ1-4; D remains unclear. Per the germline V gene, CDR1 is ENHRY and CDR2 is SYGVKD. Trimming cost V 4 bases and J 8 bases, with 14 bases left between them. This CDR3 comprises 14 residues. In DNA form, the CDR3 reads TGTGCCATCAGTGGGGCTGGCATAGAGGAAAAACTGTTTTTT. This encodes CAISGAGIEEKLFF.

V gene TRBV7-2 combines with J gene TRBJ2-5, with D uncertain. The CDR3 is made up of 17 amino acids. The germline CDR1 and CDR2 sequences are SGHTA and FQGNSA. Between the trimmed V and J ends, which lost 1 base and 3 bases, there was a span of 18 bases. CDR3 coding DNA: TGTGCCAGCAGCTTAGAACTCGTAGGATTTCTAGAAGAGACCCAGTACTTC. Translated: CASSLELVGFLEETQYF. The full variable domain, in which reference TRBV7-2 and TRBJ2-5 provide the parts outside the CDR3, is GAGVSQSPSNKVTEKGKDVELRCDPISGHTALYWYRQSLGQGLEFLIYFQGNSAPDKSGLPSDRFSAERTGGSVSTLTIQRTQQEDSAVYLCASSLELVGFLEETQYFGPGTRLLVL.

In the case of this clonotype: This could be a read error, since a much larger clone is one nucleotide away. The chain couples TRBV10-3 to TRBJ2-3, with D uncertain. The germline V gene has CDR1 ENHRY and CDR2 SYGVKD. Trimming removed 7 bases from V and 0 bases from J, with 14 bases in between. This CDR3 has 15 residues. The DNA for the CDR3 is TGTGCCATCACCCTCGCGGTTGCTAGCACAGATACGCAGTATTTT. Protein product: CAITLAVASTDTQYF.

The table lists this clonotype with a count of one. One junction end disagrees with the germline gene, perhaps due to a read error. The V and J genes are TRBV20-1 and TRBJ2-1, with 10 bases aligning to TRBD2. This CDR3 contains 17 residues. Per the germline V gene, CDR1 is DFQATT and CDR2 is SNEGSKA (reference sequence). This chain's CDR3 is CSARGGLAGANYNVQFF. In DNA, the CDR3 is TGCAGTGCTAGAGGAGGTCTAGCGGGGGCGAACTACAATGTGCAGTTCTTC.